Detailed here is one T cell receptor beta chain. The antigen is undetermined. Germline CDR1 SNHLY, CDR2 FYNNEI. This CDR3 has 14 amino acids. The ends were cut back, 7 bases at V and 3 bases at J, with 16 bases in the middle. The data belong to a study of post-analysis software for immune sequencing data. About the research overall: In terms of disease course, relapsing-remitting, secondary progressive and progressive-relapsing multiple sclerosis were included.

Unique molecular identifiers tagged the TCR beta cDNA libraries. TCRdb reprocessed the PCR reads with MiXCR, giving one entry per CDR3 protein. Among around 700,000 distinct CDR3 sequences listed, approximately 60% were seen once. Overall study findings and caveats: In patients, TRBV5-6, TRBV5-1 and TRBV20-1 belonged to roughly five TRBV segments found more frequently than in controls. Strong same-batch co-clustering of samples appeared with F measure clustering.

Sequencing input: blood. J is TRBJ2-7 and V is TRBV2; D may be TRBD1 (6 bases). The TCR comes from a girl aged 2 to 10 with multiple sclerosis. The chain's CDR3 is CASTKKGTNYEQYF. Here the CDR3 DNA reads TGTGCCAGCACCAAAAAAGGGACAAACTACGAGCAGTACTTC.